The 22 T cell receptor beta chains below were found in one sample sequenced in a study of response to subunit inactivated influenza vaccine. TCRdb ran MiXCR on the RT-PCR reads and lists one entry per CDR3 protein. The table has about 520,000 distinct CDR3 sequences, under 8.5% seen once; the top ten hold 10% to 15%. The sequenced sample was PBMCs from blood, obtained around 25 months after vaccination. The receptors here all came from a man between 50 and 69 years old who received an inactivated influenza vaccine.

This clonotype was recorded at least ten times. The V and J genes are TRBV20-1 and TRBJ2-1, with 12 bases identical to TRBD2. Germline CDR1 and CDR2: DFQATT and SNEGSKA (reference sequence). The CDR3 is made up of 15 amino acids. Trimming at V came to 2 bases and at J to 8 bases, leaving 7 bases not matched to a gene. CDR3 in amino acids: CSARPLAGGTYEQFF. CDR3 in DNA: TGCAGTGCTAGACCCCTAGCGGGAGGGACCTATGAGCAGTTCTTC.

This clonotype has a count of ten or more. The V gene is TRBV5-1, the J gene TRBJ1-4; tentatively, D is TRBD1 (6 bases). Deletions cut 5 bases from V and 8 bases from J, with 22 bases between. The length of the CDR3 is 16 residues. The germline gives CDR1 SGHRS, CDR2 YFSETQ. This CDR3 is CASRPDAGGVTEKLFF. CDR3 sequence (DNA): TGCGCCAGCAGGCCAGATGCGGGGGGCGTTACGGAAAAACTGTTTTTT.

This clonotype was counted a few times. This sequence joins TRBV3-1 and TRBJ1-3, with D possibly TRBD1 on 5 matching bases. The CDR3 totals 15 residues. CDR1 and CDR2 (germline): LGHDT, YNNKEL (reference sequence). Trimming removed 6 bases at V and 0 bases at J, with 12 bases between. CDR3 nucleotides: TGTGCCAGCAGACTCGACAGTTTCTCTGGAAACACCATATATTTT. As protein: CASRLDSFSGNTIYF. The full variable domain, in which reference TRBV3-1 and TRBJ1-3 provide the parts outside the CDR3, is DTAVSQTPKYLVTQMGNDKSIKCEQNLGHDTMYWYKQDSKKFLKIMFSYNNKELIINETVPNRFSPKSPDKAHLNLHINSLELGDSAVYFCASRLDSFSGNTIYFGEGSWLTVV.

There are many counts of this clonotype. The chain recombines TRBV4-3 with TRBJ2-1; D not resolved. Germline V gives CDR1 LGHNA, CDR2 YSLEER. The CDR3 is 15 amino acids. The V end was cut by 0 bases, the J end by 2 bases, with 8 bases between. The CDR3 loop is CASSQDPHPYNEQFF. The CDR3 coding sequence is TGCGCCAGCAGCCAAGATCCCCACCCCTACAATGAGCAGTTCTTC.

This clonotype was picked up many times. This chain links TRBV29-1 with TRBJ2-3; 10 bases line up with TRBD2. Unmatched junction bases numbered 6, after V lost 7 bases and J lost 2 bases. CDR3 size: 14 residues. Germline CDR1 SQVTM, CDR2 ANQGSEA. The CDR3 region has the DNA TGCAGCGAGCAAGGACTAGCGGTCACAGATACGCAGTATTTT. This translates into CSEQGLAVTDTQYF.

This clonotype was recorded many times. The chain joins TRBV5-1 to TRBJ2-2; D unclear. V lost 4 bases to trimming and J lost 6 bases, with 10 bases between them. This CDR3 is 13 amino acids long. Germline loops: CDR1 SGHRS, CDR2 YFSETQ. This CDR3 reads CASSDGGAGELFF. CDR3 in DNA: TGCGCCAGCAGCGATGGTGGTGCCGGGGAGCTGTTTTTT.

This clonotype was seen once. At one end, the junction sequence differs from germline, possibly due to a read error. The gene calls are TRBV29-1 and TRBJ1-2; D is ambiguous. CDR1 and CDR2 (germline): SQVTM, ANQGSEA. The CDR3 spans 10 residues. The CDR3 loop is CSVASPGSNF. The CDR3 DNA follows: TGCAGCGTTGCTTCTCCCGGCTCTAACTTC.

V and J are TRBV29-1 and TRBJ2-7; D possibly corresponds to TRBD2 (5 bases). The germline CDR1 and CDR2 sequences are SQVTM and ANQGSEA. The length of the CDR3 is 13 residues. The V end lost 5 bases, the J end lost 2 bases, and 13 bases lay between the germline ends. The CDR3 reads CSVNTATTYEQYF. The CDR3 coding sequence is TGCAGCGTTAACACAGCGACTACCTACGAGCAGTACTTC.

The table lists this clonotype with many counts. The CDR3 nucleotides read TGTGCCAGCAGCCAAGTCACAGATACGCAGTATTTT. Amino acid sequence: CASSQVTDTQYF. The chain links TRBV3-1 to TRBJ2-3; the D is unclear. V lost 1 base and J lost 2, with 1 base in between. The CDR3 extends over 12 amino acids. Germline CDR1 reads LGHDT; CDR2 reads YNNKEL (reference sequence).

This clonotype was recorded a few times. V usage is TRBV4-3 and J usage is TRBJ1-4; no clear D gene. V gave up 0 bases and J gave up 5 bases, with 7 bases separating them. The germline V gene encodes CDR1 LGHNA and CDR2 YSLEER. The CDR3 consists of 14 residues. The CDR3 sequence is CASSQEQRNEKLFF. Written as DNA, the CDR3 is TGCGCCAGCAGCCAAGAACAGAGAAATGAAAAACTGTTTTTT.

This clonotype came up a few times. The rearrangement links TRBV11-2 to TRBJ2-1; 12 positions agree with TRBD2. The V gene end was trimmed by 6 bases and the J gene end by 0 bases; junction bases not matched to a gene: 9. Germline V gene sequence: CDR1 SGHAT, CDR2 FQNNGV. There are 18 residues in the CDR3. The DNA of the CDR3 is TGTGCCAGCAGTTACGGTGGACTAGCGGGAAGCTCCTACAATGAGCAGTTCTTC. It specifies CASSYGGLAGSSYNEQFF. Filled out from reference TRBV11-2 and TRBJ2-1, the complete variable domain reads EAGVAQSPRYKIIEKRQSVAFWCNPISGHATLYWYQQILGQGPKLLIQFQNNGVVDDSQLPKDRFSAERLKGVDSTLKIQPAKLEDSAVYLCASSYGGLAGSSYNEQFFGPGTRLTVL.

This clonotype was counted only a few times. The chain carries TRBV7-2 and TRBJ2-1, with D unresolved. Trimming took off 5 bases at V and 7 bases at J, with 9 bases between the two ends. The CDR3 has 12 amino acids. Germline CDR1 is SGHTA and CDR2 is FQGNSA. The CDR3 region has the DNA TGTGCCAGCAGCCATTTGGGGAATGAGCAGTTCTTC. Translated: CASSHLGNEQFF.

The CDR3 sequence: CASENPYSYEQYF. CDR3 nucleotide sequence: TGTGCCAGCGAAAACCCCTACTCCTACGAGCAGTACTTC. This chain joins TRBV6-2 or TRBV6-3 and TRBJ2-7, with no clear D. Germline assignment: CDR1 MNHEY and CDR2 SVGEGT. The germline V and J ends were trimmed by 8 bases and 0 bases, with 11 bases remaining between them. This CDR3 has 13 amino acids.

This clonotype was observed a few times. The CDR3 nucleotides read TGTGCCAGCAGTCGCAGACGGGCCCTTCAGCACATTCAGTACTTC. This translates into CASSRRRALQHIQYF. The V call is TRBV28, the J call TRBJ2-4; D not resolved. The CDR3 is made up of 15 amino acids. Deletions cut 5 bases from V and 8 bases from J, with 19 bases between. Germline CDR1 and CDR2: MDHEN and SYDVKM.

The chain employs TRBV6-2 or TRBV6-3 and TRBJ1-2; perhaps TRBD1 as D (6 bases). V lost 8 bases to trimming and J lost 8 bases, with 27 bases between them. The CDR3 runs to 16 residues. The germline V gene has CDR1 MNHEY and CDR2 SVGEGT. CDR3 amino acids: CASYLGTGSRGEGYTF. Here the CDR3 DNA reads TGTGCCAGCTACCTCGGGACGGGATCAAGGGGGGAAGGCTACACCTTC.

The V and J genes are TRBV20-1 and TRBJ2-7, with 9 bases that match TRBD2. Germline V lookup: CDR1 DFQATT, CDR2 SNEGSKA (reference sequence). There are 14 residues in the CDR3. The J segment lost 3 bases and the V segment lost 6 bases, leaving 9 bases of the junction unmatched. The CDR3: CSAETGLADYEQYF. CDR3 coding DNA: TGCAGTGCCGAGACGGGACTAGCCGACTACGAGCAGTACTTC.

This clonotype has at least ten counts. The CDR3 region has the DNA TGTGCCAGCACCGATCTCGGCCACGAGCAGTACTTC. It codes for CASTDLGHEQYF. The chain is built from TRBV7-9 and TRBJ2-7; D gene uncertain. V was cut by 7 bases and J by 5 bases, with 12 bases left in between. Germline values: CDR1 SEHNR, CDR2 FQNEAQ (reference sequence). The CDR3 sequence is 12 residues long. Looking up the rest from reference TRBV7-9 and TRBJ2-7 gives the full variable domain: DTGVSQNPRHKITKRGQNVTFRCDPISEHNRLYWYRQTLGQGPEFLTYFQNEAQLEKSRLLSDRFSAERPKGSFSTLEIQRTEQGDSAMYLCASTDLGHEQYFGPGTRLTVT.

A few counts support this clonotype. This sequence joins TRBV6-6 and TRBJ2-7; 7 nucleotides line up with TRBD1. The CDR3 length is 13 residues. The germline V gene encodes CDR1 MNHNY and CDR2 SVGAGI (reference sequence). Germline trimming cut 2 bases from V and 5 bases from J; bases unmatched to any gene: 3. Written as DNA, the CDR3 is TGTGCCAGCAGTTACAGGGGGCAAAACGAGCAGTACTTC. Translating it yields CASSYRGQNEQYF.

The V gene is TRBV9, the J gene TRBJ2-3; D call uncertain. Germline V gene sequence: CDR1 SGDLS, CDR2 YYNGEE. The CDR3 sequence is 14 residues long. V shed 1 base and J shed 2 bases, with 8 bases lying between them. In nucleotides, the CDR3 is TGTGCCAGCAGCGTAATTGATGTCACAGATACGCAGTATTTT. This codes for CASSVIDVTDTQYF.

The chain recombines TRBV5-1 with TRBJ2-5, with TRBD2 matching over 13 bases. The CDR3 is 17 residues long. The junction had 6 bases not matched to a gene; V was cut back by 4 bases and J by 0 bases. CDR1 is SGHRS and CDR2 is YFSETQ in the germline V gene. Here the CDR3 DNA reads TGCGCCAGCAGCAAGACTAGCGGGGGGACCTACCAAGAGACCCAGTACTTC. Translating gives CASSKTSGGTYQETQYF.

The sample holds a few counts of this clonotype. The rearrangement joins TRBV3-1 to TRBJ1-1; D is ambiguous. Trimming took 0 bases from V and 6 from J, leaving 11 bases between them. The germline gives CDR1 LGHDT, CDR2 YNNKEL (reference sequence). The CDR3 covers 14 residues. The CDR3 spells CASSQEGGNSEAFF. The CDR3 DNA follows: TGTGCCAGCAGCCAAGAGGGCGGCAACTCTGAAGCTTTCTTT.

This clonotype was recorded a few times. The genes are TRBV18 and TRBJ2-7, with 7 bases lining up with TRBD1. The CDR3 extends over 15 amino acids. Trimming took 2 bases from V and 3 from J; bases not matched to a gene: 7. The germline CDR1 and CDR2 sequences are KGHSH and LQKENI. The CDR3 region is CASSPENRGSYEQYF. In nucleotides, the CDR3 is TGTGCCAGCTCACCAGAGAACAGGGGAAGCTACGAGCAGTACTTC.